The 28 T cell receptor beta chains presented below share a single source sample, sequenced in a study of cytomegalovirus exposure and HLA in healthy donors. The primer mix had 60 Vbeta and 13 Jbeta primers. The assay was immunoSEQ multiplex PCR, and TCRdb's table has in-frame clones only and misses some. The repertoire consists of fewer than 200,000 clones, with 75% to 90% occurring once and the leading ten covering under 5%. Input material: PBMCs. Receptor source: a woman aged 45-59 years in good health and CMV-seropositive.

The chain couples TRBV11-3 to TRBJ1-1; maybe TRBD1 (5 bases). This CDR3 has 16 amino acids. V was pared by 1 base and J by 1 base, with 13 bases between. CDR1 SGHNT and CDR2 YENEEA come from the germline V gene. CDR3 region: CASSLGEGRGNTEAFF. CDR3 nucleotide sequence: TGTGCCAGCAGCTTAGGGGAGGGGCGTGGGAACACTGAAGCTTTCTTT.

V gene TRBV27 combines with J gene TRBJ2-1; 9 bases are shared with TRBD2. This CDR3 has 17 residues. The germline V gene encodes CDR1 MNHEY and CDR2 SMNVEV (reference sequence). V was pared by 6 bases and J by 5 bases, with 14 bases of the junction left unmatched. CDR3 loop: CASSRYTPSGNHNEQFF. The CDR3 region has the DNA TGTGCCAGCAGCCGCTATACCCCTAGCGGGAATCACAATGAGCAGTTCTTC.

This sequence joins TRBV6-1 and TRBJ1-1; no definite D call. The CDR3 is 14 residues long. Trimming shortened V by 7 bases and J by 6 bases, and 18 bases separated the two germline ends. Germline assignment: CDR1 MNHNS and CDR2 SASEGT. The CDR3 is CASKRDNGSPEAFF. In DNA form, the CDR3 reads TGTGCCAGCAAGCGGGATAACGGGTCCCCTGAAGCTTTCTTT.

The chain couples TRBV19 to TRBJ1-2; D unresolved. This CDR3 contains 15 residues. Germline-derived CDR1 and CDR2 are LNHDA and SQIVND (reference sequence). Trimming cost V 5 bases and J 3 bases, with 16 bases left between them. CDR3 residues: CASSPAGVSYYGYTF. DNA of the CDR3: TGTGCCAGTAGTCCCGCCGGGGTGTCATACTATGGCTACACCTTC.

The chain couples TRBV14 to TRBJ1-2; perhaps TRBD1 as D (6 bases). CDR1 and CDR2 from the germline V gene are SGHDN and FVKESK. With 2 bases removed from V and 8 bases from J, the gap between germline ends came to 12 bases. CDR3 length equals 13 residues. The CDR3 nucleotides read TGTGCCAGCAGCCAACCCGCAGGGGTCGGCTACACCTTC. Encoded protein: CASSQPAGVGYTF.

This clone is a singleton in its sample. The V and J genes are TRBV11-3 and TRBJ2-1, with 9 nucleotides matching TRBD2. Trimming at V came to 3 bases and at J to 6 bases, leaving 9 bases not matched to a gene. CDR1 SGHNT and CDR2 YENEEA come from the germline V gene. The CDR3 covers 16 residues. This chain's CDR3 is CASSLMGGGAFNEQFF. The CDR3, as DNA: TGTGCCAGCAGCTTGATGGGCGGGGGGGCATTCAATGAGCAGTTCTTC.

The rearrangement links TRBV28 to TRBJ1-5, with D perhaps matching TRBD1 (6 bases). CDR3 length: 14 amino acids. The germline V and J ends were trimmed by 11 bases and 3 bases, with 17 bases remaining between them. From germline, CDR1 is MDHEN and CDR2 SYDVKM. DNA for the CDR3: TGTGCCGCGGTTCAGGGGAATTTCAATCAGCCCCAGCATTTT. This sequence encodes CAAVQGNFNQPQHF.

The rearrangement links TRBV9 to TRBJ1-4; D gene ambiguous. The length of the CDR3 is 16 residues. V was trimmed by 0 bases and J by 0 bases, leaving 9 bases between them. Germline V CDR1 and CDR2: SGDLS, YYNGEE. In nucleotides, the CDR3 is TGTGCCAGCAGCGTAGCGGGAGGGACAACTAATGAAAAACTGTTTTTT. This translates into CASSVAGGTTNEKLFF.

The V call is TRBV5-1, the J call TRBJ1-3; D gene uncertain. The CDR3 sequence is 15 residues long. Germline-derived CDR1 and CDR2 are SGHRS and YFSETQ. V was trimmed by 1 base and J by 4 bases, leaving 12 bases between them. The CDR3 region is CASSLIGEAGNTIYF. CDR3 nucleotides: TGCGCCAGCAGCTTGATCGGGGAGGCAGGAAACACCATATATTTT.

The gene calls are TRBV5-4 and TRBJ2-6; a possible D gene is TRBD1 (5 bases). Germline CDR1 is SGHNT and CDR2 is YYREEE (reference sequence). This CDR3 is 15 amino acids long. With 8 bases removed from V and 0 bases from J, the gap between germline ends came to 12 bases. CDR3 sequence reads: CASTYRYSGANVLTF. CDR3 bases: TGTGCCAGTACTTACAGGTACTCTGGGGCCAACGTCCTGACTTTC.

About this clone itself: A read error may produce the germline difference seen at one junction end. The chain recombines TRBV4-3 with TRBJ2-1; 7 bases are shared with TRBD1. The CDR3 is 13 residues long. Germline V CDR1 and CDR2: LGHNA, YSLEER. CDR3: CASSRTRQGILIF. In DNA form, the CDR3 reads TGCGCCAGCAGCCGGACCAGACAGGGCATTTTGATCTTC.

The J gene is TRBJ1-1, the V gene TRBV6-5; tentatively, D is TRBD1 (6 bases). Deletions cut 5 bases from V and 4 bases from J, with 11 bases between. CDR1 is MNHEY, CDR2 SVGAGI, per germline. The CDR3 is made up of 13 amino acids. CDR3 bases: TGTGCCAGCAGTCGACAGGAATTCACTGAAGCTTTCTTT. Amino acid sequence: CASSRQEFTEAFF.

The V gene is TRBV7-9, the J gene TRBJ1-5; weak D call: TRBD1 (6 bases). V was pared by 5 bases and J by 6 bases, with 14 bases between. There are 14 residues in the CDR3. CDR1 SEHNR and CDR2 FQNEAQ come from the germline V gene (reference sequence). CDR3 sequence reads: CASSHTGTFQPQHF. CDR3 nucleotides: TGTGCCAGCAGCCATACCGGGACATTTCAGCCCCAGCATTTT.

The rearrangement joins TRBV9 to TRBJ2-2; 8 nucleotides agree with TRBD1. CDR3 length equals 14 residues. Germline CDR1 is SGDLS and CDR2 is YYNGEE. V lost 5 bases and J lost 4; bases outside the gene matches: 4. The CDR3: CASRTQGGTGELFF. DNA for the CDR3: TGTGCCAGCAGGACACAGGGGGGCACCGGGGAGCTGTTTTTT.

This chain links TRBV29-1 with TRBJ1-2; 9 bases map to TRBD1. This CDR3 spans 13 amino acids. V shed 1 base, J shed 6 bases, and the junction held 3 bases outside the gene matches. The germline V gene has CDR1 SQVTM and CDR2 ANQGSEA. The CDR3 nucleotides are TGCAGCGTTGAAGGGACAGGGGCTGATGGCTACACCTTC. It encodes CSVEGTGADGYTF. Complete variable domain (other parts from reference TRBV29-1 and TRBJ1-2): SAVISQKPSRDICQRGTSLTIQCQVDSQVTMMFWYRQQPGQSLTLIATANQGSEATYESGFVIDKFPISRPNLTFSTLTVSNMSPEDSSIYLCSVEGTGADGYTFGSGTRLTVV.

This chain joins TRBV5-1 and TRBJ1-1; D is possibly TRBD1 (6 bases). Trimming took 4 bases from V and 2 from J, leaving 18 bases between them. The V gene's germline CDR1 is SGHRS and CDR2 YFSETQ. This CDR3 contains 16 residues. CDR3 nucleotides: TGCGCCAGCAGCCGAGGCACAGGGATGAAAAACACTGAAGCTTTCTTT. Translation gives CASSRGTGMKNTEAFF.

This clone was counted once. The DNA of the CDR3 is TGTGCCAGCAGCCACAGCCGACAGGGGGCGAGCACCGGGGAGCTGTTTTTT. Its protein is CASSHSRQGASTGELFF. V is TRBV11-2 and J is TRBJ2-2; 10 bases fit TRBD1. There are 17 residues in the CDR3. Per germline, CDR1 SGHAT and CDR2 FQNNGV. With 5 bases clipped from V and 4 bases from J, the junction kept 10 bases outside the gene matches.

The chain has TRBV7-9 and TRBJ2-5; 11 bases align to TRBD2. V trimming: 4 bases; J trimming: 5 bases; junction bases outside the gene matches: 9. The V gene's germline CDR1 is SEHNR and CDR2 FQNEAQ (reference sequence). The CDR3 totals 16 residues. The CDR3 sequence: CASSSIAGGPRETQYF. The CDR3 DNA sequence: TGTGCCAGCAGCTCGATAGCGGGGGGGCCCAGGGAGACCCAGTACTTC.

In this sample, this clone turned up a few times. V is TRBV5-6 and J is TRBJ1-6, with D perhaps TRBD1 (5 bases). The V gene's germline CDR1 is SGHDT and CDR2 YYEEEE. This CDR3 has 15 residues. V shed 1 base and J shed 2 bases, with 7 bases lying between them. The CDR3: CASSLRQTYNSPLHF. The CDR3 DNA follows: TGTGCCAGCAGCTTGCGACAGACCTATAATTCACCCCTCCACTTT.

The V call is TRBV19, the J call TRBJ2-7; the D is unclear. The germline CDR1 and CDR2 sequences are LNHDA and SQIVND (reference sequence). V was trimmed by 3 bases and J by 7 bases, leaving 13 bases between them. The CDR3 runs 13 residues. CDR3 nucleotide sequence: TGTGCCAGTAGTATGTCCCTTTTGCGTGAGCAGTACTTC. It specifies CASSMSLLREQYF.

Only one count was recorded for this clone. This rearrangement joins TRBV29-1 to TRBJ2-7; TRBD1 aligns across 10 bases. This CDR3 has 15 residues. V dropped 4 bases and J dropped 7; count of bases not matched to a gene: 13. Germline assignment: CDR1 SQVTM and CDR2 ANQGSEA. CDR3 in amino acids: CSVGGSGQGLGEQYF. The CDR3 DNA reads TGCAGCGTTGGGGGGTCGGGACAGGGGCTCGGGGAGCAGTACTTC.

The chain links TRBV18 to TRBJ1-1; maybe TRBD1 (6 bases). Trimming stripped 6 bases from V and 3 bases from J, with 11 bases between. In germline, CDR1 is KGHSH, CDR2 LQKENI. The CDR3 loop spans 13 amino acids. CDR3 region: CASSGEGDTEAFF. The CDR3 nucleotides are TGTGCCAGCTCGGGGGAGGGGGACACTGAAGCTTTCTTT.

V gene TRBV6-1 combines with J gene TRBJ1-5; TRBD1 agrees at 7 bases. J lost 4 bases, V lost 4 bases, and 4 bases had no gene match. This CDR3 is built from 14 residues. Germline V gene sequence: CDR1 MNHNS, CDR2 SASEGT. CDR3 sequence (DNA): TGTGCCAGCAGTGTGAACAGGGGAAATCAGCCCCAGCATTTT. The encoded protein is CASSVNRGNQPQHF.

The chain combines TRBV12-1 with TRBJ2-1; the table's D call, TRBD2, was not checked against the DNA. TRBV12-1 is a pseudogene. The CDR3 has 13 residues. CDR3 amino acids: CASSPAGVSEQFF. In nucleotides, the CDR3 is TGTGCCAGCAGTCCGGCGGGAGTCAGCGAGCAGTTCTTC.

The chain has TRBV18 and TRBJ1-2; possibly TRBD1 for D (6 bases). Germline CDR1 and CDR2: KGHSH and LQKENI. Between the trimmed V and J ends, which lost 3 bases and 8 bases, there was a span of 13 bases. There are 13 residues in the CDR3. The DNA for the CDR3 is TGTGCCAGCTCACCCGGGGACAAGGTCGGCTACACCTTC. This gives the protein CASSPGDKVGYTF.

This clone was counted a few times. This chain uses TRBV7-9 with TRBJ1-5, with D maybe TRBD1 (6 bases). Trimming stripped 5 bases from V and 9 bases from J, with 20 bases between. The CDR3 consists of 15 residues. Germline V gene sequence: CDR1 SEHNR, CDR2 FQNEAQ (reference sequence). The CDR3 sequence: CASSASPSGARPQHF. The CDR3 DNA is TGTGCCAGCAGCGCATCACCCTCAGGGGCAAGGCCCCAGCATTTT.

The J gene is TRBJ2-5, the V gene TRBV19; the match to TRBD2 covers 7 bases. The germline gives CDR1 LNHDA, CDR2 SQIVND (reference sequence). The CDR3 extends over 15 amino acids. V lost 9 bases to trimming and J lost 4 bases; unmatched junction nucleotides: 14. The CDR3 DNA sequence: TGTGCCAGCCGCCAACGACTAGCCGGGGGAGAGACCCAGTACTTC. Residues: CASRQRLAGGETQYF.

The chain uses TRBV27 and TRBJ2-7, with D maybe TRBD2 (5 bases). The CDR3 extends over 11 amino acids. CDR1 is MNHEY, CDR2 SMNVEV, per germline (reference sequence). The V gene lost 6 bases and the J gene lost 3 bases, with 6 bases spanning the gap. In DNA form, the CDR3 reads TGTGCCAGCAGCCGGGACTACGAGCAGTACTTC. Translating gives CASSRDYEQYF.